The T cell receptor (beta chain) described here comes from a study of blood T cell repertoires in COVID-19. About the research overall: Samples came from the United States, Italy and Spain, spanning acute and convalescent COVID-19. PBMCs, B-cell-depleted T cells, or T cells were the source of the cDNA or gDNA that made up the material.

During active infection, Seattle patients enrolled and were then monitored through disease. Germline loops: CDR1 LNHDA, CDR2 SQIVND (reference sequence). CDR3 length: 13 residues. With 0 bases removed from V and 6 bases from J, the gap between germline ends came to 6 bases. In the original workflow: For nucleated cells, counts were estimated from reference gene primer amplification. Assay: immunoSEQ multiplex PCR; the TCRdb copy retains only in-frame clones and omits some. That table supplies the V and J calls and clone size; D and trimming were determined from the DNA. In the table there are 220,000 or so clones, more than 75% of which are singletons.

The chain joins TRBV19 to TRBJ1-5; unclear D gene. The sequenced material came from peripheral blood. The receptor was isolated from an elderly woman with COVID-19, enrolled during active disease. In DNA, the CDR3 is TGTGCCAGTAGTATAGACCCCAGTCAGCCCCAGCATTTT. It specifies CASSIDPSQPQHF.